These 16 T cell receptor beta chains were all obtained from the same sample, sequenced in a study of CD8 T cells in Susac syndrome. Reverse transcription used roughly 0.45 to 1 ug RNA and random hexamers. TCRdb passed the immunoSEQ multiplex PCR reads through MiXCR, listing each CDR3 protein once. The sample carries 120,000 to 150,000 distinct CDR3 sequences, roughly 94% recorded once. The sample consisted of CD4+ T cells from PBMCs. These receptors came from a human donor in good health.

This clonotype was seen a few times. The rearrangement links TRBV9 to TRBJ2-7, with 9 bases matching TRBD2. The CDR3 is 15 residues long. With 0 bases clipped from V and 5 bases from J, the junction kept 6 bases outside the gene matches. CDR1 is SGDLS and CDR2 is YYNGEE in the germline V gene. The CDR3 is CASSVEGSGSDEQYF. The CDR3, as DNA: TGTGCCAGCAGCGTAGAGGGTAGCGGGAGCGACGAGCAGTACTTC.

CDR3 nucleotides: TGTGCCAGCGCATACCGGGCCGGAGATACGCAGTATTTT. Amino acids: CASAYRAGDTQYF. The V gene is TRBV3-1, the J gene TRBJ2-3; D gene uncertain. The CDR3 length is 13 residues. Germline CDR1 and CDR2: LGHDT and YNNKEL (reference sequence). Trimming removed 8 bases from V and 5 bases from J, with 14 bases in between.

V is TRBV29-1 and J is TRBJ2-5, with TRBD1 identical over 8 bases. Germline V gene data show CDR1 as SQVTM and CDR2 as ANQGSEA. The ends lost 3 bases at V and 5 bases at J; junction bases unmatched: 11. The CDR3 runs 15 residues. For the CDR3, the DNA is TGCAGCGTTGAGTCGCACAGGGGGACGGGGGAGACCCAGTACTTC. This encodes CSVESHRGTGETQYF.

V and J are TRBV1 and TRBJ2-5; the DNA was not compared with TRBD2, the D call given in the table. TRBV1 is annotated as a pseudogene. The CDR3 loop spans 17 amino acids. The CDR3 protein is CTSSQDQRGPPGETQYF. CDR3 nucleotides: TGCACCAGCAGCCAAGATCAGAGGGGACCTCCCGGGGAGACCCAGTACTTC.

The chain combines TRBV3-1 with TRBJ1-4, with TRBD1 as a possible D gene (5 bases). The germline V gene encodes CDR1 LGHDT and CDR2 YNNKEL (reference sequence). The CDR3 runs 14 residues. V was clipped by 0 bases and J by 8 bases, with 10 bases between them. CDR3 loop: CASSQDLGGEKLFF. The CDR3, as DNA: TGTGCCAGCAGCCAAGATCTCGGGGGAGAAAAACTGTTTTTT.

The chain recombines TRBV12-3 or TRBV12-4 with TRBJ2-1; D is undetermined. Between the trimmed V and J ends, which lost 2 bases and 12 bases, there was a span of 11 bases. This CDR3 region has 12 residues. CDR3 protein: CASSLTSTGQFF. The CDR3 DNA follows: TGTGCCAGCAGTTTAACATCGACGGGGCAGTTCTTC.

The chain has TRBV9 and TRBJ1-2, with 9 bases that match TRBD1. Germline V CDR1 and CDR2: SGDLS, YYNGEE. The junction had 20 bases not matched to a gene; V was cut back by 3 bases and J by 2 bases. The CDR3 is 20 residues long. The CDR3, as DNA: TGTGCCAGCAGCGGGCCCTCTCCTACCCTTACAGGGGGCTTCAACTATGGCTACACCTTC. Protein sequence: CASSGPSPTLTGGFNYGYTF. The full variable domain, completed using reference TRBV9 and TRBJ1-2, is DSGVTQTPKHLITATGQRVTLRCSPRSGDLSVYWYQQSLDQGLQFLIQYYNGEERAKGNILERFSAQQFPDLHSELNLSSLELGDSALYFCASSGPSPTLTGGFNYGYTFGSGTRLTVV.

The gene calls are TRBV27 and TRBJ1-2; D not resolved. The CDR3 is made up of 13 amino acids. Germline CDR1 reads MNHEY; CDR2 reads SMNVEV (reference sequence). V lost 3 bases and J lost 4, with 9 bases in between. The CDR3 DNA follows: TGTGCCAGCAGTTTTCGGGCCTCCTATGGCTACACCTTC. The encoded protein is CASSFRASYGYTF.

This chain links TRBV6-6 with TRBJ1-5; D is undetermined. Germline V gives CDR1 MNHNY, CDR2 SVGAGI (reference sequence). V was trimmed by 4 bases and J by 1 base, leaving 5 bases between them. There are 13 residues in the CDR3. The CDR3 DNA sequence: TGTGCCAGCAGTTTCTTAAGCAATCAGCCCCAGCATTTT. This gives the protein CASSFLSNQPQHF.

The genes are TRBV5-1 and TRBJ1-1; a possible D gene is TRBD1 (5 bases). Trimming shortened V by 0 bases and J by 7 bases, and 10 bases separated the two germline ends. CDR3 length: 13 residues. Germline V gives CDR1 SGHRS, CDR2 YFSETQ. The DNA for the CDR3 is TGCGCCAGCAGCTTGGGGCAGGGCTATGAAGCTTTCTTT. Protein: CASSLGQGYEAFF. The whole variable domain, filled in from reference TRBV5-1 and TRBJ1-1, reads KAGVTQTPRYLIKTRGQQVTLSCSPISGHRSVSWYQQTPGQGLQFLFEYFSETQRNKGNFPGRFSGRQFSNSRSEMNVSTLELGDSALYLCASSLGQGYEAFFGQGTRLTVV.

CDR3 DNA sequence: TGTGCCAGCAGCCAAGGAGGACTAGCGGGATACGAGCAGTACTTC. Its protein is CASSQGGLAGYEQYF. This chain links TRBV3-1 with TRBJ2-7; 12 bases map to TRBD2. With 1 base clipped from V and 4 bases from J, the junction kept 2 bases outside the gene matches. This CDR3 region has 15 residues. Germline V gene sequence: CDR1 LGHDT, CDR2 YNNKEL (reference sequence).

The V gene is TRBV15, the J gene TRBJ1-3, with D unclear. Germline V gene lookup returns CDR1 LNHNV and CDR2 YYDKDF (reference sequence). V was cut by 0 bases and J by 7 bases, with 13 bases left in between. The CDR3 has 15 amino acids. In DNA form, the CDR3 reads TGTGCCACCAGCAGAGATTTACAGTTCGGCAACACCATATATTTT. Translation: CATSRDLQFGNTIYF.

The chain has TRBV12-3 or TRBV12-4 and TRBJ2-7; D unclear. The CDR3 consists of 12 residues. V was shortened by 1 base and J by 7 bases, with 8 bases between the two germline ends. CDR3 loop: CASSLGRKEQYF. The CDR3 DNA sequence: TGTGCCAGCAGTTTAGGCAGAAAAGAGCAGTACTTC.

This chain links TRBV30 with TRBJ2-3, with D possibly TRBD2 on 6 matching bases. CDR1 is GTSNPN and CDR2 is SVGIG in the germline V gene (reference sequence). V lost 0 bases to trimming and J lost 2 bases, with 15 bases between them. This CDR3 region has 16 residues. The CDR3 DNA reads as TGTGCCTGGAGTGTAGGGCCGACTAGTTCCACAGATACGCAGTATTTT. Translation: CAWSVGPTSSTDTQYF.

This sequence joins TRBV24-1 and TRBJ1-1, with TRBD1 as a possible D gene (5 bases). This CDR3 has 11 amino acids. The V end was cut by 7 bases, the J end by 10 bases, with 12 bases between. CDR1 and CDR2 (germline): KGHDR, SFDVKD. The CDR3 bases are TGTGCCACCAGGACGGGGGTGGTAGCTTTCTTT. The encoded protein is CATRTGVVAFF.

This chain uses TRBV7-8 with TRBJ1-1; D gene uncertain. V shed 1 base and J shed 5 bases, with 20 bases lying between them. From germline, CDR1 is SGHVS and CDR2 FQNEAQ. The CDR3 totals 17 residues. The CDR3 coding sequence is TGTGCCAGCAGCTTAGGTACCGCGAGGGTAAAATTTACTGAAGCTTTCTTT. It yields the protein CASSLGTARVKFTEAFF.